These 21 T cell receptor beta chains originate from one sample sequenced in a study of shared clonotypes between healthy human individuals. Clones were sequenced by immunoSEQ multiplex PCR, and TCRdb holds only the in-frame ones, with some missing. The repertoire holds 1,500,000 or so clones, with roughly 98.5% as singletons. Sequencing input: naive CD4+ T cells sorted from blood. Subset denoted: CD45RA+ positively selected. Source of these receptors: a man younger than 45 in good health.

The CDR3: CAWRRSSTEAFF. The CDR3 DNA is TGTGCCTGGAGGAGGAGTTCCACTGAAGCTTTCTTT. This sequence joins TRBV30 and TRBJ1-1; D ambiguous. The ends were cut back, 3 bases at V and 4 bases at J, with 9 bases in the middle. The CDR3 totals 12 residues. Germline CDR1 GTSNPN, CDR2 SVGIG (reference sequence).

This clone was picked up one time. The V gene is TRBV18, the J gene TRBJ2-7; D tentatively reads TRBD1 or TRBD2 (5 bases each). Germline assignment: CDR1 KGHSH and CDR2 LQKENI. The CDR3 has 14 residues. Trimming cost V 3 bases and J 3 bases, with 12 bases left between them. Here the CDR3 reads CASSPPGRRYEQYF. In DNA, the CDR3 is TGTGCCAGCTCACCCCCGGGACGGCGCTACGAGCAGTACTTC.

The gene calls are TRBV27 and TRBJ2-7; 7 bases are a match to TRBD1. Germline CDR1 is MNHEY and CDR2 is SMNVEV (reference sequence). After removal of 4 bases from V and 0 bases from J, the junction contained 9 bases not matched to a gene. CDR3 length equals 16 residues. As DNA, the CDR3 is TGTGCCAGCAGTTCACTACAGGGGTCGGCCTCCTACGAGCAGTACTTC. It specifies CASSSLQGSASYEQYF.

The chain couples TRBV5-5 to TRBJ1-1; perhaps TRBD1 as D (5 bases). The germline V and J ends were trimmed by 0 bases and 5 bases, with 17 bases remaining between them. CDR3 length equals 16 residues. CDR1 is SGHKS and CDR2 is YYEKEE in the germline V gene (reference sequence). The CDR3 DNA reads TGTGCCAGCAGCTTGGGTGGTGGGGGACTTGTAACTGAAGCTTTCTTT. It yields the protein CASSLGGGGLVTEAFF.

In its sample, this clone was seen once. The chain recombines TRBV29-1 with TRBJ2-7, with a possible D match to TRBD1 (6 bases). From germline, CDR1 is SQVTM and CDR2 ANQGSEA. The CDR3 totals 13 residues. V was clipped by 5 bases and J by 3 bases, with 14 bases between them. The CDR3: CSVSSTGFYEQYF. CDR3 DNA sequence: TGCAGCGTTTCATCGACAGGCTTCTACGAGCAGTACTTC.

V is TRBV9 and J is TRBJ2-1, with D possibly matching TRBD2 (6 bases). V dropped 3 bases and J dropped 8 bases, with 15 bases sitting between them. Germline V lookup: CDR1 SGDLS, CDR2 YYNGEE. The CDR3 runs 14 residues. This CDR3 reads CASSAGLVWDEQFF. CDR3 DNA sequence: TGTGCCAGCAGCGCGGGACTGGTATGGGATGAGCAGTTCTTC. Full variable domain (missing parts from reference TRBV9 and TRBJ2-1): DSGVTQTPKHLITATGQRVTLRCSPRSGDLSVYWYQQSLDQGLQFLIQYYNGEERAKGNILERFSAQQFPDLHSELNLSSLELGDSALYFCASSAGLVWDEQFFGPGTRLTVL.

The chain combines TRBV9 with TRBJ2-6; 9 bases align to TRBD1. This CDR3 spans 18 amino acids. V was pared by 0 bases and J by 3 bases, with 7 bases of the junction left unmatched. Germline V gene data show CDR1 as SGDLS and CDR2 as YYNGEE. CDR3 sequence: CASSVGPQGAGGANVLTF. The CDR3 DNA is TGTGCCAGCAGCGTAGGACCACAGGGGGCGGGTGGGGCCAACGTCCTGACTTTC.

Only a few counts were recorded for this clone. The same CDR3 is also encoded by other DNA sequences in this sample. Here the CDR3 DNA reads TGTGCCTGGAGTGTGGGGGAGACCCAGTACTTC. It translates to CAWSVGETQYF. The J gene is TRBJ2-5, the V gene TRBV30; D is uncertain. The CDR3 contains 11 residues. Germline values: CDR1 GTSNPN, CDR2 SVGIG (reference sequence). V was pared by 0 bases and J by 5 bases, with 4 bases between.

The V call is TRBV19, the J call TRBJ2-1; possibly TRBD1 or TRBD2 for D (5 bases each). Trimming pared 5 bases from V and 4 bases from J, leaving 18 bases between. Germline-derived CDR1 and CDR2 are LNHDA and SQIVND (reference sequence). This CDR3 contains 16 residues. The CDR3 spells CASSPTELAGYNEQFF. The CDR3 nucleotides read TGTGCCAGTAGTCCGACAGAGCTAGCAGGATACAATGAGCAGTTCTTC.

The V gene is TRBV5-1, the J gene TRBJ2-2; 8 bases match TRBD2. V lost 9 bases to trimming and J lost 2 bases; unmatched junction nucleotides: 12. Germline CDR1 SGHRS, CDR2 YFSETQ. This CDR3 region has 16 residues. DNA of the CDR3: TGCGCCACCCAACTAGCGGCAGGGAGAAACACCGGGGAGCTGTTTTTT. Encoded protein: CATQLAAGRNTGELFF.

J is TRBJ1-1 and V is TRBV7-2, with unresolved D. The germline V and J ends were trimmed by 1 base and 5 bases, with 8 bases remaining between them. The V gene's germline CDR1 is SGHTA and CDR2 FQGNSA. The CDR3 runs 13 residues. The CDR3 reads CASSLGYGTEAFF. For the CDR3, the DNA is TGTGCCAGCAGCTTAGGGTACGGTACTGAAGCTTTCTTT.

Worth noting for this clone: The sample contains more than one DNA sequence encoding this CDR3. The rearrangement joins TRBV18 to TRBJ2-1; no clear D. Trimming removed 0 bases from V and 3 bases from J, with 6 bases in between. Looked up from germline, CDR1 is KGHSH and CDR2 is LQKENI. CDR3 length equals 14 residues. In nucleotides, the CDR3 is TGTGCCAGCTCACCACCGGGAAGCTACAATGAGCAGTTCTTC. This gives the protein CASSPPGSYNEQFF.

The chain couples TRBV7-8 to TRBJ1-2, with D perhaps matching TRBD1 (6 bases). This CDR3 contains 15 residues. V lost 1 base to trimming and J lost 1 base, with 10 bases between them. Germline loops: CDR1 SGHVS, CDR2 FQNEAQ. CDR3 amino acids: CASSLVLQGNYGYTF. CDR3 nucleotide sequence: TGTGCCAGCAGCTTAGTACTACAGGGTAACTATGGCTACACCTTC.

This chain joins TRBV7-9 and TRBJ2-7; 7 nucleotides match TRBD1. The V segment lost 3 bases and the J segment 6 bases; nucleotides outside the gene matches: 8. The germline V gene has CDR1 SEHNR and CDR2 FQNEAQ (reference sequence). The CDR3 extends over 14 amino acids. For the CDR3, the DNA is TGTGCCAGCAGCTTGACAACAGGGGTCGGCGAGCAGTACTTC. Translation: CASSLTTGVGEQYF.

The chain has TRBV7-8 and TRBJ1-1; no clear D gene. The CDR3 loop spans 13 amino acids. The germline V gene has CDR1 SGHVS and CDR2 FQNEAQ. The ends were cut back, 2 bases at V and 4 bases at J, with 8 bases in the middle. The CDR3 DNA follows: TGTGCCAGCAGCTTATCCTCGGGCACTGAAGCTTTCTTT. This sequence encodes CASSLSSGTEAFF.

V usage is TRBV30 and J usage is TRBJ2-7; D is unclear. Trimming took 8 bases from V and 3 from J, leaving 17 bases between them. The CDR3 runs to 13 residues. Germline lookup yields CDR1 GTSNPN and CDR2 SVGIG (reference sequence). Here the CDR3 reads CASDGVYVYEQYF. The DNA for the CDR3 is TGTGCCAGTGATGGGGTATACGTCTACGAGCAGTACTTC. Complete variable domain (other parts from reference TRBV30 and TRBJ2-7): SQTIHQWPATLVQPVGSPLSLECTVEGTSNPNLYWYRQAAGRGLQLLFYSVGIGQISSEVPQNLSASRPQDRQFILSSKKLLLSDSGFYLCASDGVYVYEQYFGPGTRLTVT.

In DNA form, the CDR3 reads TGTGCCAGCAGTAGTAATAGGGGGACCTACGAGCAGTACTTC. As protein: CASSSNRGTYEQYF. This chain uses TRBV25-1 with TRBJ2-7, with D possibly matching TRBD1 (6 bases). CDR1 and CDR2 from the germline V gene are MGHDK and SYGVNS. The CDR3 extends over 14 amino acids. The V end was cut by 5 bases, the J end by 2 bases, with 13 bases between.

The chain links TRBV19 to TRBJ2-1; 15 bases line up with TRBD2. The CDR3 has 18 residues. V lost 7 bases and J lost 6; bases outside the gene matches: 13. Germline loops: CDR1 LNHDA, CDR2 SQIVND (reference sequence). Here the CDR3 reads CASNPEGLAGGVVNEQFF. The CDR3 DNA follows: TGTGCCAGTAACCCAGAAGGACTAGCGGGAGGGGTGGTCAATGAGCAGTTCTTC.

This clone was detected only once. This chain connects TRBV10-1 to TRBJ2-1; no clear D. CDR1 and CDR2 from the germline V gene are WNHNN and SYGVQD (reference sequence). The CDR3 runs to 14 residues. V was clipped by 4 bases and J by 1 base, with 8 bases between them. The CDR3 sequence is CASSVEVSYNEQFF. DNA of the CDR3: TGCGCCAGCAGTGTTGAAGTGTCCTACAATGAGCAGTTCTTC.

The rearrangement joins TRBV5-4 to TRBJ2-2, with D tentatively TRBD1 (5 bases). V lost 1 base, J lost 7 bases, and 14 bases lay in between. Germline-derived CDR1 and CDR2 are SGHNT and YYREEE (reference sequence). The CDR3 runs to 15 residues. The DNA for the CDR3 is TGTGCCAGCAGCTTGTCAGGCAGGGCGGACGGGGAGCTGTTTTTT. This codes for CASSLSGRADGELFF.

A single count supports this clone. The J gene is TRBJ2-1, the V gene TRBV27; 7 nucleotides agree with TRBD2. V dropped 7 bases and J dropped 6; count of bases not matched to a gene: 15. CDR1 and CDR2 (germline): MNHEY, SMNVEV (reference sequence). The CDR3 loop spans 16 amino acids. The DNA for the CDR3 is TGTGCCAGCATGGTGGGTTTAGGGAGGGATTTCAATGAGCAGTTCTTC. This codes for CASMVGLGRDFNEQFF.